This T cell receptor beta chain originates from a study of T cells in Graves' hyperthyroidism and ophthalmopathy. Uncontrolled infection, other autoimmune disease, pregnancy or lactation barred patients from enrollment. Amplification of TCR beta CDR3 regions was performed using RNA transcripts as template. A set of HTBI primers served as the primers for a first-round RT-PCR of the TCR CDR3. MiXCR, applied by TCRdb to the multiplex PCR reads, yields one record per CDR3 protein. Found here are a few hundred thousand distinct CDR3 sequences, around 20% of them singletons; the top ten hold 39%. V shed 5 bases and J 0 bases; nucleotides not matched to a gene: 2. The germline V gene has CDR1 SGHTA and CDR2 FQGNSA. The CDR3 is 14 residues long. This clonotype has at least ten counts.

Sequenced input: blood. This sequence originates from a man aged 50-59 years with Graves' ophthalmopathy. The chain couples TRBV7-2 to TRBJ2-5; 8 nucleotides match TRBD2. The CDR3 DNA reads TGTGCCAGCAGCCGTAGCGGGGACCAAGAGACCCAGTACTTC. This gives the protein CASSRSGDQETQYF.